These T cell receptor beta chains were read from a single sample in a study. Using its own MiXCR run on the 5' RACE reads, TCRdb lists one record per CDR3 protein. In the table there are nearly 55,000 distinct CDR3 sequences, approximately 23% of which are singletons. The sequencing sample was made of tumor-infiltrating naive CD4+ T cells sorted from the breast tumor. These receptors were obtained from a female donor with breast cancer. Each CDR3 is given with its conserved first and last residue. A D gene is named only where the DNA matches it firmly. For some rows the clone size is stated as once, few or many, or as a class when expanded; others skip it.

v_call	d_call	j_call	clone_size	cdr3_aa	cdr3_nt
TRBV10-3	.	TRBJ1-2	.	CAISDPRQNYGYTF	TGTGCCATCAGTGATCCTCGACAGAACTATGGCTACACCTTC
TRBV7-9	.	TRBJ1-2	.	CASSLEMRARYTF	TGTGCCAGCAGCTTAGAGATGCGGGCAAGATACACCTTC
TRBV6-6	.	TRBJ1-3	.	CASRSGHRDSGNTIYF	TGTGCCAGCAGATCGGGACACCGCGACTCTGGAAACACCATATATTTT
TRBV7-9	.	TRBJ2-1	.	CASTFRYNEQFF	TGTGCCAGCACCTTCAGGTACAATGAGCAGTTCTTC
TRBV5-4	TRBD1	TRBJ2-1	few	CASSSTGVKEFF	TGTGCCAGCAGCTCGACAGGGGTCAAGGAGTTCTTC
TRBV18	TRBD1	TRBJ1-2	.	CASSSMDRDLHGYTF	TGTGCCAGCTCATCAATGGACAGGGATTTGCATGGCTACACCTTC
TRBV3-1	.	TRBJ1-2	.	CASSQTGSYGYTF	TGTGCCAGCAGCCAAACGGGGAGCTATGGCTACACCTTC
TRBV5-1	.	TRBJ2-5	.	CASSLVPGGIQETQYF	TGCGCCAGCAGCTTGGTGCCAGGGGGGATTCAAGAGACCCAGTACTTC
TRBV20-1	.	TRBJ2-5	few	CSARDLTWGTETQYF	TGCAGTGCTAGAGATCTGACGTGGGGTACAGAGACCCAGTACTTC
TRBV2	.	TRBJ2-1	many	CASKREGVQFF	TGTGCCAGCAAGAGGGAAGGGGTGCAGTTCTTC
TRBV5-1	.	TRBJ2-5	many	CASSLGYPGETQYF	TGCGCCAGCAGCTTGGGTTACCCCGGGGAGACCCAGTACTTC
TRBV5-1	TRBD1	TRBJ2-7	.	CASSFLTGGPNEQYF	TGCGCCAGCAGCTTCTTGACAGGGGGTCCCAACGAGCAGTACTTC
TRBV7-7	TRBD1	TRBJ2-5	.	CASNLEGARQETQYF	TGTGCTAGCAACTTAGAGGGGGCGAGGCAAGAGACCCAGTACTTC
TRBV11-2	TRBD2	TRBJ2-1	.	CASSSTSGKRYEQSF	TGTGCCAGCAGCTCGACTAGCGGGAAAAGGTATGAGCAGTCCTTC
TRBV4-3	.	TRBJ1-3	.	CASSQVVGRTGNTIYF	TGCGCCAGCAGCCAAGTAGTAGGGAGGACTGGAAACACCATATATTTT
TRBV20-1	.	TRBJ1-1	.	CSARGSRTGTEAFF	TGCAGTGCTAGGGGGTCCCGAACAGGAACTGAAGCTTTCTTT
TRBV5-1	.	TRBJ2-5	.	CASSSTGGSETQYF	TGCGCCAGCAGCTCCACGGGCGGGTCAGAGACCCAGTACTTC
TRBV7-2	.	TRBJ2-7	many	CASSLQSQQYF	TGTGCCAGCAGCTTACAAAGTCAGCAGTACTTC
TRBV4-2	TRBD1	TRBJ2-7	.	CASSQDTGAYEQYF	TGTGCCAGCAGCCAAGATACAGGGGCCTACGAGCAGTACTTC
TRBV7-2	TRBD2	TRBJ2-2	.	CASSFRTAGEPFF	TGTGCCAGCAGCTTTCGAACAGCGGGGGAGCCGTTTTTT
TRBV6-2/TRBV6-3	.	TRBJ1-3	few	CASSTRTSGNTIYF	TGTGCCAGCAGTACACGAACCTCTGGAAACACCATATATTTT
TRBV6-2/TRBV6-3	.	TRBJ2-3	.	CASSLQDPSTDTQYF	TGTGCCAGCAGTCTACAGGACCCCAGCACAGATACGCAGTATTTT
TRBV7-3	TRBD2	TRBJ2-1	.	CASSQNREGELFF	TGTGCCAGCAGCCAGAATAGGGAGGGTGAGCTGTTCTTC
TRBV20-1	.	TRBJ2-3	few	CSWADPTDTQYF	TGCAGCTGGGCAGATCCCACCGATACGCAGTATTTT
TRBV5-1	.	TRBJ2-3	.	CASRRSTDTQYF	TGCGCCAGCCGGAGAAGCACAGATACGCAGTATTTT
TRBV6-1	TRBD1	TRBJ1-2	few	CASSVGAQGGGYTF	TGTGCCAGCAGTGTCGGGGCCCAGGGGGGGGGCTACACCTTC